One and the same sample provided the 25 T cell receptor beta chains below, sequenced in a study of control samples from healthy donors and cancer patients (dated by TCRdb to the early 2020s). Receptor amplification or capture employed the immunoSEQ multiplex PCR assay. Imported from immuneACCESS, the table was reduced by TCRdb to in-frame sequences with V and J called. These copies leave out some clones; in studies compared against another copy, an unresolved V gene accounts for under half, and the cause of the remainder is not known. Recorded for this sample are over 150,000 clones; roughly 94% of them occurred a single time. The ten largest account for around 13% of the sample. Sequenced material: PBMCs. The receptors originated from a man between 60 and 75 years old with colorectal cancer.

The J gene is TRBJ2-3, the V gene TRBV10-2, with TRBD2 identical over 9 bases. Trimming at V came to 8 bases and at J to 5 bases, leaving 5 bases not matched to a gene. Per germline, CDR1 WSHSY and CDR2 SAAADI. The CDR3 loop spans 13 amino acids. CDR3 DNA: TGCGCCAGCGAAGCGGGGGGCCAAGATACGCAGTATTTT. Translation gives CASEAGGQDTQYF.

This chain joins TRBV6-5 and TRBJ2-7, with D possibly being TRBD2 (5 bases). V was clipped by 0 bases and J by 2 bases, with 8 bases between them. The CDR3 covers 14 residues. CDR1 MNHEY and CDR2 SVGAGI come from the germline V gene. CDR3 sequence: CASSYSTGAYEQYF. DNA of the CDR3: TGTGCCAGCAGTTACTCGACCGGGGCCTACGAGCAGTACTTC.

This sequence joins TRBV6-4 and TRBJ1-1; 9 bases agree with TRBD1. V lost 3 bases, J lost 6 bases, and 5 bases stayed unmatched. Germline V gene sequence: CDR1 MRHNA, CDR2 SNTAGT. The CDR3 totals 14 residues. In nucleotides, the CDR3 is TGTGCCAGCAGTGAGGGACAGGGAAACGCTGAAGCTTTCTTT. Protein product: CASSEGQGNAEAFF.

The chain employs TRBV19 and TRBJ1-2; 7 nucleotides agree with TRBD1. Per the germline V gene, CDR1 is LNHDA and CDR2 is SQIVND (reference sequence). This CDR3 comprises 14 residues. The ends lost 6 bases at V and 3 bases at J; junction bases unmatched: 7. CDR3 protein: CASSPTGTYYGYTF. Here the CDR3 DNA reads TGTGCCAGTAGCCCGACAGGGACTTACTATGGCTACACCTTC.

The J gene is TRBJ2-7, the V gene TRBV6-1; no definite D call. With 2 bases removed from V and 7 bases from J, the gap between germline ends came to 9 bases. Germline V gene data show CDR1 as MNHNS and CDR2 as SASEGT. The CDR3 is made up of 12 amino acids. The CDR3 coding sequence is TGTGCCAGCAGTGAACAAGCGTGGGAGCAGTACTTC. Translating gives CASSEQAWEQYF.

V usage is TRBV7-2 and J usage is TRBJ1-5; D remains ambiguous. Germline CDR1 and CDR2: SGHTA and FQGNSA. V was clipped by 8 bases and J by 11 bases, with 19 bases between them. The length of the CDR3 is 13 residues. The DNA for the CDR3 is TGTGCCAGCGGAACCTTCTCCCCGGCGGCCCAGCATTTT. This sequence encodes CASGTFSPAAQHF. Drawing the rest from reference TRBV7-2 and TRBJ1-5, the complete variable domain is GAGVSQSPSNKVTEKGKDVELRCDPISGHTALYWYRQSLGQGLEFLIYFQGNSAPDKSGLPSDRFSAERTGGSVSTLTIQRTQQEDSAVYLCASGTFSPAAQHFGDGTRLSIL.

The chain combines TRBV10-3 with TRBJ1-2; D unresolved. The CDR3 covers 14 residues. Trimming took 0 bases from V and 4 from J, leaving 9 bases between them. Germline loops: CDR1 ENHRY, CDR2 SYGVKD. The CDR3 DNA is TGTGCCATCAGTGAGTCGACGGAAATCTATGGCTACACCTTC. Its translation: CAISESTEIYGYTF.

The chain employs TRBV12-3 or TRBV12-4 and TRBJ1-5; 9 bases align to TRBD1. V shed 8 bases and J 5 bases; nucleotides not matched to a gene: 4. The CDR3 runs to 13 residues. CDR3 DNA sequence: TGTGCCAGCGGCCGGACAGGGGATCAGCCCCAGCATTTT. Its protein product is CASGRTGDQPQHF.

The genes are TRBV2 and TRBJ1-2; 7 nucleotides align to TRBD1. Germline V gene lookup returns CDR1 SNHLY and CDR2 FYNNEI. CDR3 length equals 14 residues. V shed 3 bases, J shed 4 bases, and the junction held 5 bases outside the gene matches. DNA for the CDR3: TGTGCCAGCAGTGACGAGACAGGGAGCTATGGCTACACCTTC. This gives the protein CASSDETGSYGYTF. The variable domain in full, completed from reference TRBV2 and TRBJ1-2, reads EPEVTQTPSHQVTQMGQEVILRCVPISNHLYFYWYRQILGQKVEFLVSFYNNEISEKSEIFDDQFSVERPDGSNFTLKIRSTKLEDSAMYFCASSDETGSYGYTFGSGTRLTVV.

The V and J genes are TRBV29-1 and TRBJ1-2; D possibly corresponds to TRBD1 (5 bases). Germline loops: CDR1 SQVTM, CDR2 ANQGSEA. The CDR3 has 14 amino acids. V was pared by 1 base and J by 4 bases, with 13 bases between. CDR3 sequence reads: CSVEVQGGSYGYTF. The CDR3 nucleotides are TGCAGCGTTGAAGTCCAGGGAGGGAGCTATGGCTACACCTTC.

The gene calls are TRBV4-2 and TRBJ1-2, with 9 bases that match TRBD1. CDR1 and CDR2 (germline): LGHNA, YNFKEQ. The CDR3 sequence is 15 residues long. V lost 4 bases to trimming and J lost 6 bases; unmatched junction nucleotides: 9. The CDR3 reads CASSPDRDREDGYTF. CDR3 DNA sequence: TGTGCCAGCAGCCCCGACCGGGACAGGGAGGATGGCTACACCTTC.

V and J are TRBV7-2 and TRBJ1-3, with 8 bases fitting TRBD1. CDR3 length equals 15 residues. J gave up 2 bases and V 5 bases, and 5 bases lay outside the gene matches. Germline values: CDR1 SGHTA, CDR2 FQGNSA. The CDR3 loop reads CASSPGQVAGNTIYF. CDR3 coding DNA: TGTGCCAGCAGCCCGGGACAGGTTGCTGGAAACACCATATATTTT.

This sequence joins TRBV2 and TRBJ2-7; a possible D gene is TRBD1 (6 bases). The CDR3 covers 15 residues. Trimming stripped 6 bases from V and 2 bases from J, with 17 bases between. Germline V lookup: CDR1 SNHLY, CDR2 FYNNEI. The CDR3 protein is CASRAHLGQTYEQYF. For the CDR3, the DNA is TGTGCCAGCAGGGCCCACCTCGGACAGACCTACGAGCAGTACTTC.

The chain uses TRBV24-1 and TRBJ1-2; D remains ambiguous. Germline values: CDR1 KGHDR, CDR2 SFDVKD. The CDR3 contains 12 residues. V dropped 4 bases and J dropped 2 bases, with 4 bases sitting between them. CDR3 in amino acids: CATSEGNYGYTF. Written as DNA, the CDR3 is TGTGCCACCAGTGAGGGGAACTATGGCTACACCTTC.

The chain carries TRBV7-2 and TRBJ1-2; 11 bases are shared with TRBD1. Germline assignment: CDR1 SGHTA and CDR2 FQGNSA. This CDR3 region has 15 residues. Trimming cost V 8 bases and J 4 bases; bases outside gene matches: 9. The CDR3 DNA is TGTGCCAGCGCCCGGACAGGGGGCGGGGGCTATGGCTACACCTTC. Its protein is CASARTGGGGYGYTF.

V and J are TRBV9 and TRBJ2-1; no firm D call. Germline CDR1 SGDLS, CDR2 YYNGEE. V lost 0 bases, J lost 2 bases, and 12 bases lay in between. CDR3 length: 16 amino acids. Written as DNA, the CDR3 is TGTGCCAGCAGCGTAGAAAGTAGGGTCCCCTACAATGAGCAGTTCTTC. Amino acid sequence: CASSVESRVPYNEQFF.

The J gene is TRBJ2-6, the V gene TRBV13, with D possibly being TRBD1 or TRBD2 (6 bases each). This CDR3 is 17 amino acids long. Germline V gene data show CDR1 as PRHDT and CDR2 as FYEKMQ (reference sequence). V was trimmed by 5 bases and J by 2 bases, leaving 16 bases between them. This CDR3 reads CASSPQVGGAGANVLTF. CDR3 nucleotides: TGTGCCAGCAGCCCGCAAGTCGGGGGCGCTGGGGCCAACGTCCTGACTTTC. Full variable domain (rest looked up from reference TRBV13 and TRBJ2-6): AAGVIQSPRHLIKEKRETATLKCYPIPRHDTVYWYQQGPGQDPQFLISFYEKMQSDKGSIPDRFSAQQFSDYHSELNMSSLELGDSALYFCASSPQVGGAGANVLTFGAGSRLTVL.

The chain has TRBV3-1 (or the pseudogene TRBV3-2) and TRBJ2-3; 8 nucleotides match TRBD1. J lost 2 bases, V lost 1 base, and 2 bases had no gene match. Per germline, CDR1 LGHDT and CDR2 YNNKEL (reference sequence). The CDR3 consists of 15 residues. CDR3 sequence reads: CASSQGTGSTDTQYF. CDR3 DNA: TGTGCCAGCAGCCAAGGGACAGGGTCCACAGATACGCAGTATTTT.

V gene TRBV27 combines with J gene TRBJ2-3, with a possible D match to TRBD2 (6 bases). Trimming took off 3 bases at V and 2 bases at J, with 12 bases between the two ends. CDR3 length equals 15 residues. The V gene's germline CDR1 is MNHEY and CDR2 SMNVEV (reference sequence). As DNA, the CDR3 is TGTGCCAGCAGTTTCCGGGGGAGCCCCACAGATACGCAGTATTTT. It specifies CASSFRGSPTDTQYF.

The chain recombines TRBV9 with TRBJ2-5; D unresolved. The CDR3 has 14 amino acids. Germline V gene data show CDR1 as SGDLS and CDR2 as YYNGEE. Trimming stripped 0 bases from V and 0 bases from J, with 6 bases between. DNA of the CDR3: TGTGCCAGCAGCGTAGGATACCACCAAGAGACCCAGTACTTC. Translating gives CASSVGYHQETQYF.

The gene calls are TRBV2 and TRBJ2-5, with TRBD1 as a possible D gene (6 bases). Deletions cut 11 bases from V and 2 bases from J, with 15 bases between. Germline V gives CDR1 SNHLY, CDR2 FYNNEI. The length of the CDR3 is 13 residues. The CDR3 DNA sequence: TGTGCCCCCTCCAAGGGGGTACAAGAGACCCAGTACTTC. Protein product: CAPSKGVQETQYF.

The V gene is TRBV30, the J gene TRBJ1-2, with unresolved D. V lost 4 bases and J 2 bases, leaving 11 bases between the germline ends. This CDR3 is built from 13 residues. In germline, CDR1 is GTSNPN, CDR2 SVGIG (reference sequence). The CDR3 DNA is TGTGCCTGGAAACAGATTCTCAACTATGGCTACACCTTC. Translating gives CAWKQILNYGYTF.

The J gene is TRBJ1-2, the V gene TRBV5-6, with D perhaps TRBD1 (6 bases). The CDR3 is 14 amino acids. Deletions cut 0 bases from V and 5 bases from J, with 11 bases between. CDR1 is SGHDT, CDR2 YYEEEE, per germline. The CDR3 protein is CASSLAGGLYGYTF. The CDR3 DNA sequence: TGTGCCAGCAGCTTGGCGGGGGGCTTATATGGCTACACCTTC.

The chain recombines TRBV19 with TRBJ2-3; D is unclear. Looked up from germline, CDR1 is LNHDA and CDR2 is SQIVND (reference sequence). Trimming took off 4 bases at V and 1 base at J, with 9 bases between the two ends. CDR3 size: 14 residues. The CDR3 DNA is TGTGCCAGTAGTAACCCAAGTGGCACAGATACGCAGTATTTT. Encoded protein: CASSNPSGTDTQYF.

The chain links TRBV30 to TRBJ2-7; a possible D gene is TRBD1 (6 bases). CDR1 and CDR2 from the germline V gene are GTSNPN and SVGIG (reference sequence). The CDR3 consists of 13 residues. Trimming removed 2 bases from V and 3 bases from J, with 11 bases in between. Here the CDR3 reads CAWSKGERYEQYF. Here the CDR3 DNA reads TGTGCCTGGAGTAAGGGGGAGCGCTACGAGCAGTACTTC. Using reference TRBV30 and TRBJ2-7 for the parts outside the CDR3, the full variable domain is SQTIHQWPATLVQPVGSPLSLECTVEGTSNPNLYWYRQAAGRGLQLLFYSVGIGQISSEVPQNLSASRPQDRQFILSSKKLLLSDSGFYLCAWSKGERYEQYFGPGTRLTVT.